Shown below are 8 T cell receptor beta chains from a single sample sequenced in a study of T cell clonotyping in hematopoietic cell transplantation. The assay was immunoSEQ multiplex PCR, and TCRdb's table has in-frame clones only and misses some. The table includes fewer than 25,000 clones, around four fifths detected once. Sequenced input: peripheral blood mononuclear cells. The receptors originated from a man in his 60s in good health. Some clones in this sample may be carry-over from other donors' samples.

This clone was picked up a small number of times. The chain is built from TRBV10-2 and TRBJ1-1; D is perhaps TRBD1 (5 bases). Germline CDR1 is WSHSY and CDR2 is SAAADI. The CDR3 contains 13 residues. Trimming removed 7 bases at V and 3 bases at J, with 12 bases between. DNA for the CDR3: TGCGCCAGCATCACGGGGGGAGACACTGAAGCTTTCTTT. Translated, it gives CASITGGDTEAFF.

The genes are TRBV4-3 and TRBJ1-1, with 7 bases matching TRBD1. This CDR3 comprises 13 residues. Germline V gene data show CDR1 as LGHNA and CDR2 as YSLEER. The V and J ends lost 2 bases and 9 bases, in that order; junction bases with no gene match: 6. This CDR3 is CASSQLSGGKAFF. CDR3 coding DNA: TGCGCCAGCAGCCAATTGTCAGGGGGAAAAGCTTTCTTT.

The chain has TRBV27 and TRBJ1-6; 7 bases agree with TRBD1. Trimming removed 6 bases from V and 9 bases from J; junction bases left unmatched: 5. The CDR3 extends over 13 amino acids. CDR1 and CDR2 from the germline V gene are MNHEY and SMNVEV (reference sequence). The CDR3 region is CASRQGVSSPLHF. In nucleotides, the CDR3 is TGTGCCAGCAGGCAGGGGGTTAGTTCACCCCTCCACTTT.

This clone showed up just a few times. This chain uses TRBV6-1 with TRBJ2-7; D is perhaps TRBD2 (7 bases). V was clipped by 3 bases and J by 5 bases, with 17 bases between them. Germline values: CDR1 MNHNS, CDR2 SASEGT. The CDR3 runs to 15 residues. Written as DNA, the CDR3 is TGTGCCAGCAGTGAGGTGGGGGGGGCCGTCAACGAGCAGTACTTC. Its protein is CASSEVGGAVNEQYF.

The chain links TRBV6-6 to TRBJ1-5, with D possibly matching TRBD1 (5 bases). Germline V lookup: CDR1 MNHNY, CDR2 SVGAGI (reference sequence). The CDR3 sequence is 13 residues long. V was clipped by 6 bases and J by 6 bases, with 12 bases between them. Here the CDR3 reads CASRNYGGQPQHF. Here the CDR3 DNA reads TGTGCCAGCAGGAACTATGGGGGTCAGCCCCAGCATTTT.

The chain uses TRBV9 and TRBJ2-1; D remains ambiguous. CDR1 and CDR2 from the germline V gene are SGDLS and YYNGEE. The length of the CDR3 is 15 residues. V was shortened by 1 base and J by 9 bases, with 17 bases between the two germline ends. CDR3 in DNA: TGTGCCAGCAGCGTATTCCCCGAGGCAGTAACTGAGCAGTTCTTC. Its translation is CASSVFPEAVTEQFF.

This clone ranks as medium-sized. V is TRBV7-9 and J is TRBJ1-5; a possible D gene is TRBD1 (5 bases). V was pared by 1 base and J by 5 bases, with 12 bases between. From germline, CDR1 is SEHNR and CDR2 FQNEAQ (reference sequence). The CDR3 length is 15 residues. The CDR3 nucleotides read TGTGCCAGCAGCTTAGGTGAAGGGGCCCATCAGCCCCAGCATTTT. It is translated as CASSLGEGAHQPQHF.

This sequence joins TRBV4-1 and TRBJ2-7; D possibly corresponds to TRBD2 (5 bases). Per the germline V gene, CDR1 is MGHRA and CDR2 is YSYEKL. The V end lost 3 bases, the J end lost 4 bases, and 13 bases lay between the germline ends. CDR3 length: 14 amino acids. The CDR3 region has the DNA TGCGCCAGCAGCCAGATTGCCGCGGGTTACGAGCAGTACTTC. It translates to CASSQIAAGYEQYF.